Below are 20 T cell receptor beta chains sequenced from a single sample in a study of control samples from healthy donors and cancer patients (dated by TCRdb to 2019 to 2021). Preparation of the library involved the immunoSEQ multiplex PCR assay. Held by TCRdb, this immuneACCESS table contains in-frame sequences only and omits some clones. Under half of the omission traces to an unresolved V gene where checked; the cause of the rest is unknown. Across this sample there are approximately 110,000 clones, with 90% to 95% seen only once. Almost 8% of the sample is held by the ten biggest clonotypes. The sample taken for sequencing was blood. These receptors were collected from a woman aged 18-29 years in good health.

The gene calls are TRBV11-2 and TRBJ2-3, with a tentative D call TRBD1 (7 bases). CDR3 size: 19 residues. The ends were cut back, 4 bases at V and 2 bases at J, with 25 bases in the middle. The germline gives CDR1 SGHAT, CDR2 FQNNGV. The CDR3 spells CASSSPHHWGDRDTDTQYF. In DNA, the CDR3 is TGTGCCAGCAGCTCCCCCCATCATTGGGGGGACAGAGACACAGATACGCAGTATTTT.

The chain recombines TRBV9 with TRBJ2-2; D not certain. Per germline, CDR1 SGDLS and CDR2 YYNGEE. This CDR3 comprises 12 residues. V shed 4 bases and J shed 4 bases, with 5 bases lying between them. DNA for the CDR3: TGTGCCAGCAGCTCCCTCACCGGGGAGCTGTTTTTT. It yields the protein CASSSLTGELFF.

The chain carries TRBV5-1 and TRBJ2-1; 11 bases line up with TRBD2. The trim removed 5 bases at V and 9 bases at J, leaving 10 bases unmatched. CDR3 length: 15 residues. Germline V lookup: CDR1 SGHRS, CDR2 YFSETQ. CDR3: CASRFLAGGSGEQFF. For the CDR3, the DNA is TGCGCCAGCAGGTTTCTAGCGGGAGGAAGTGGTGAGCAGTTCTTC.

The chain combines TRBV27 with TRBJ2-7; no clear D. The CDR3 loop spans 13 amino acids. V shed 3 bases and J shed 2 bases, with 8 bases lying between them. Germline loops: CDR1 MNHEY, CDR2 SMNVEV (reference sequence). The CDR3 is CASSFGRTYEQYF. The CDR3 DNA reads TGTGCCAGCAGTTTCGGCAGGACCTACGAGCAGTACTTC.

As DNA, the CDR3 is TGTGCCAGCAGCTTAGACAACTCTGGGGCCAACGTCCTGACTTTC. Translated, it gives CASSLDNSGANVLTF. J is TRBJ2-6 and V is TRBV7-9; no firm D call. The CDR3 is made up of 15 amino acids. Germline V lookup: CDR1 SEHNR, CDR2 FQNEAQ (reference sequence). With 1 base removed from V and 0 bases from J, the gap between germline ends came to 4 bases.

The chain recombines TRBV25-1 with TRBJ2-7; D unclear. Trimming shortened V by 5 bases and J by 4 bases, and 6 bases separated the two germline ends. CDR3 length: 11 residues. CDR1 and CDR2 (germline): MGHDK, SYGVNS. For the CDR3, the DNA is TGTGCCAGCAGTAAAGGGTACGAGCAGTACTTC. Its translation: CASSKGYEQYF.

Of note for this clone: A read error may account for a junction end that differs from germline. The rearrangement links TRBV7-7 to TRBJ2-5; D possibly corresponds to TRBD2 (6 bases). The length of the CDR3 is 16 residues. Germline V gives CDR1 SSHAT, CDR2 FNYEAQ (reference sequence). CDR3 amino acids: CASSSFLQRELGAQYF. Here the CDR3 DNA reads TGTGCTAGCAGCTCCTTCCTCCAACGGGAGCTGGGGGCCCAGTACTTC.

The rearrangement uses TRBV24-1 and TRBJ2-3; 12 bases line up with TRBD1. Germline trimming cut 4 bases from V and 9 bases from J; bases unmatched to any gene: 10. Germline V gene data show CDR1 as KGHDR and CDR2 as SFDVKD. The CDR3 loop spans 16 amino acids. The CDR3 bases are TGTGCCACCAGTGACCCGGGACAGGGGGCCGTAGGAACGCAGTATTTT. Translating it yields CATSDPGQGAVGTQYF.

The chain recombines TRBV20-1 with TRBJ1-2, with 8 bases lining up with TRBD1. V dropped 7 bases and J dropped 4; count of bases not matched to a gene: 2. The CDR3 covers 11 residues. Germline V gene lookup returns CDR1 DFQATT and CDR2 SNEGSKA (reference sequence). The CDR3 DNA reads TGCAGTGTGGACAGGGCCTATGGCTACACCTTC. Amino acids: CSVDRAYGYTF.

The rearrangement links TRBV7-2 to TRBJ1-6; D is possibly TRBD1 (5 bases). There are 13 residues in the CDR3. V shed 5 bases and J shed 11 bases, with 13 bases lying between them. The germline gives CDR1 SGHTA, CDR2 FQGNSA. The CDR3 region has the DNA TGTGCCAGCAGCGCCGGGGGGAGGACACCCCTCCACTTT. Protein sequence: CASSAGGRTPLHF.

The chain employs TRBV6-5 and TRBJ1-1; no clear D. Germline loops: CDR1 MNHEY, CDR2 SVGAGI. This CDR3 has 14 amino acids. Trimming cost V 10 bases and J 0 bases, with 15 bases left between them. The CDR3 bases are TGTGCCATCAGGCAGTCTGGCCTGAACACTGAAGCTTTCTTT. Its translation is CAIRQSGLNTEAFF.

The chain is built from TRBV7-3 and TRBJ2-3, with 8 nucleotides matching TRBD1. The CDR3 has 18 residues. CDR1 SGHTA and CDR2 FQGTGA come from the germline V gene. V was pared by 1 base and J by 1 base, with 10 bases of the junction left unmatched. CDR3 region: CASSLRLIGQGRTDTQYF. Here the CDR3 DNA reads TGTGCCAGCAGCTTAAGGCTAATCGGACAGGGCCGCACAGATACGCAGTATTTT.

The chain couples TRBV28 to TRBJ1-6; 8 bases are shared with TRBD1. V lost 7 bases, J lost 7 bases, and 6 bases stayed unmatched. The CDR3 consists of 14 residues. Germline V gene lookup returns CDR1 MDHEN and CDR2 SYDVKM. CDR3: CASKLGDRNSPLHF. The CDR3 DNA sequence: TGTGCCAGCAAACTGGGGGACAGGAATTCACCCCTCCACTTT. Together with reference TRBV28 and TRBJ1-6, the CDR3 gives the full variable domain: DVKVTQSSRYLVKRTGEKVFLECVQDMDHENMFWYRQDPGLGLRLIYFSYDVKMKEKGDIPEGYSVSREKKERFSLILESASTNQTSMYLCASKLGDRNSPLHFGNGTRLTVT.

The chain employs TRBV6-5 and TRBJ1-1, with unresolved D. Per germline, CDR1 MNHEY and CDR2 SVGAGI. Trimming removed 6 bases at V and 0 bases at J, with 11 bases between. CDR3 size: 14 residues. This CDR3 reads CASSPSILNTEAFF. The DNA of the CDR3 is TGTGCCAGCAGCCCATCGATACTGAACACTGAAGCTTTCTTT.

The CDR3 DNA reads TGTGCCAGCAGCCGGCCGGGACCTTCGGGCGAGCAGTACTTC. It translates to CASSRPGPSGEQYF. V usage is TRBV7-2 and J usage is TRBJ2-7; D possibly uses TRBD1 or TRBD2 (5 bases each). The CDR3 has 14 amino acids. Looked up from germline, CDR1 is SGHTA and CDR2 is FQGNSA. V lost 5 bases and J lost 6, with 17 bases in between.

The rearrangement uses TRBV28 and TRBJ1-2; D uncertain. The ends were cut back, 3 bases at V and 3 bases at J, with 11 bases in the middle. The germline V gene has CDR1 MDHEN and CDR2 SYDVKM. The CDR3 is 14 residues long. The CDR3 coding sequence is TGTGCCAGCAGTTTTAGTGGGTTGTACTATGGCTACACCTTC. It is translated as CASSFSGLYYGYTF.

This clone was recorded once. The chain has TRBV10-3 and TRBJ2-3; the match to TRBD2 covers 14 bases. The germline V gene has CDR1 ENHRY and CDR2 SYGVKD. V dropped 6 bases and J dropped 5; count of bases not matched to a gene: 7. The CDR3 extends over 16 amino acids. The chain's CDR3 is CAIRVTSGRAQDTQYF. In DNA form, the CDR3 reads TGTGCCATCAGGGTGACTAGCGGGAGGGCCCAAGATACGCAGTATTTT.

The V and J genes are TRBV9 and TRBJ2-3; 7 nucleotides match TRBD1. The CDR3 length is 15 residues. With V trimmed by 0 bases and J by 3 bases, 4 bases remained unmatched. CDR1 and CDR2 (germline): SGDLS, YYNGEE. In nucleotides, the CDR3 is TGTGCCAGCAGCGTAGGACAGGGAGTAACAGATACGCAGTATTTT. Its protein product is CASSVGQGVTDTQYF.

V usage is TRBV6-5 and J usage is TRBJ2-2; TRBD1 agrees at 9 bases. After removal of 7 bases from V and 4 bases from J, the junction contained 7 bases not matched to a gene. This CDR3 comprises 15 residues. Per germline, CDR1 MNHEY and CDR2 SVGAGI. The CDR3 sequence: CASTQQGAGTGELFF. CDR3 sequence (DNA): TGTGCCAGCACCCAACAGGGGGCCGGCACCGGGGAGCTGTTTTTT.

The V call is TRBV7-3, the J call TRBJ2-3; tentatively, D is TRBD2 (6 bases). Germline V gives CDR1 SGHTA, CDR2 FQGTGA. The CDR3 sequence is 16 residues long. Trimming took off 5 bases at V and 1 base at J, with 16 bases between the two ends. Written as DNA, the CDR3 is TGTGCCAGCAGCCGTGCCCACCAGCGGGGCACAGATACGCAGTATTTT. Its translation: CASSRAHQRGTDTQYF.